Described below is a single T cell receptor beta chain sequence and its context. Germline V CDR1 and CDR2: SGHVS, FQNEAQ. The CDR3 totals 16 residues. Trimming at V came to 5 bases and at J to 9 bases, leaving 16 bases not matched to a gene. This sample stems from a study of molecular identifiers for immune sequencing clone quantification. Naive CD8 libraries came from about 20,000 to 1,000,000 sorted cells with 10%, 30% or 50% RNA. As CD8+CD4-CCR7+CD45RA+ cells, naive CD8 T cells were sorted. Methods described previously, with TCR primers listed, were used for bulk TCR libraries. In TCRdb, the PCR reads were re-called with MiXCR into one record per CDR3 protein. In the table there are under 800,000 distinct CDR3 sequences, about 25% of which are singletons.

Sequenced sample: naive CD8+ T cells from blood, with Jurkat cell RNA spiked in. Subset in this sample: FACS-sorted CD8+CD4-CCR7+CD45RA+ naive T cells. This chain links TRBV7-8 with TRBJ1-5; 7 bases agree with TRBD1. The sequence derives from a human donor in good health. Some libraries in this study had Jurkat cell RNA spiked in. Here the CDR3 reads CASSAHTGTVYRPQHF. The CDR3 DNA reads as TGTGCCAGCAGCGCCCACACCGGGACAGTTTATCGGCCCCAGCATTTT.